These T cell receptor beta chains were read from a single sample in a study of beta chain features in type 1 diabetes. The data were produced by immunoSEQ multiplex PCR, yet TCRdb's version contains in-frame clones alone and is incomplete. The repertoire includes about 150,000 clones, 11% of them detected once, and about 2.1% sits in the top ten. Sample: central memory CD4+ T cells from blood. Receptors originate from a man younger than 35 in good health. Both conserved end residues are part of each CDR3. Fields, in order: clone size, V gene, J gene, CDR3 protein. Rows give clone size only sometimes, using once, few, many, or a class for an expanded clone.

clone size: few; V gene: TRBV15; J gene: TRBJ2-5; CDR3 protein: CATSRGGTNQETQYF
clone size: .; V gene: TRBV7-3; J gene: TRBJ1-1; CDR3 protein: CASSWGQTNTEAFF
clone size: few; V gene: TRBV10-3; J gene: TRBJ2-7; CDR3 protein: CAIWAGATHEQYF
clone size: few; V gene: TRBV6-1; J gene: TRBJ2-5; CDR3 protein: CASTVEWETQYF
clone size: .; V gene: TRBV6-6; J gene: TRBJ2-5; CDR3 protein: CASSLSIPSGAQYF
clone size: .; V gene: TRBV28; J gene: TRBJ1-3; CDR3 protein: CASSGTGANLGNTIYF
clone size: many; V gene: TRBV7-9; J gene: TRBJ2-3; CDR3 protein: CASSFWVTGGTDTQYF
clone size: few; V gene: TRBV7-3; J gene: TRBJ2-3; CDR3 protein: CASSFSSGGTDTQYF
clone size: .; V gene: TRBV23-1; J gene: TRBJ2-6; CDR3 protein: CASSQPQFGANVLTF
clone size: .; V gene: TRBV7-2; J gene: TRBJ2-1; CDR3 protein: CASSLRGSNEQFF
clone size: .; V gene: TRBV2; J gene: TRBJ2-7; CDR3 protein: CASSEGPSSSYEQYF
clone size: .; V gene: TRBV29-1; J gene: TRBJ1-3; CDR3 protein: CSVTDRGGSGNTIYF
clone size: .; V gene: TRBV18; J gene: TRBJ1-1; CDR3 protein: CASSPTGQTEAFF
clone size: few; V gene: TRBV5-1; J gene: TRBJ2-5; CDR3 protein: CASQRQIFQETQYF
clone size: few; V gene: TRBV13; J gene: TRBJ2-4; CDR3 protein: CASSKHTTVGAKNIQYF
clone size: few; V gene: TRBV7-3; J gene: TRBJ2-3; CDR3 protein: CASSLKTSTDTQYF
clone size: .; V gene: TRBV9; J gene: TRBJ2-1; CDR3 protein: CASSVLTSQNEQFF
clone size: few; V gene: TRBV29-1; J gene: TRBJ2-6; CDR3 protein: CSVEGMDRANVLTF
clone size: few; V gene: TRBV25-1; J gene: TRBJ2-3; CDR3 protein: CASRRGQGLVTDTQYF
clone size: .; V gene: TRBV4-2; J gene: TRBJ2-5; CDR3 protein: CASSPRTGKQETQYF
clone size: few; V gene: TRBV29-1; J gene: TRBJ1-1; CDR3 protein: CSVGGQGMNTEAFF
clone size: .; V gene: TRBV7-2; J gene: TRBJ1-1; CDR3 protein: CASSLGPSGEEAFF
clone size: many; V gene: TRBV29-1; J gene: TRBJ1-4; CDR3 protein: CSVPTGKGEKLFF